This entry lists 22 T cell receptor beta chains sequenced from one sample in a study of T cell repertoires in cytomegalovirus infection. These receptors' targets are unknown. TCRdb reprocessed the reads via MiXCR and lists one record per CDR3 protein. This sample yields some 560,000 distinct CDR3 sequences, of which under 45% are seen a single time; around 48% belongs to the top ten. The sample consisted of cultured PBMCs, taken from culture after CMV antigen stimulation. The receptors stem from a human donor in good health (CMV status not recorded). Some clones in this sample may be carry-over from other donors' samples.

The gene calls are TRBV5-1 and TRBJ1-1, with D possibly being TRBD1 (5 bases). This CDR3 spans 15 amino acids. From germline, CDR1 is SGHRS and CDR2 YFSETQ. Between the trimmed V and J ends, which lost 3 bases and 6 bases, there was a span of 18 bases. In DNA form, the CDR3 reads TGCGCCAGCAGCTGGGGCCAAAATCGAGACGCTGAAGCTTTCTTT. It translates to CASSWGQNRDAEAFF. Full variable domain (outside the CDR3, taken from reference TRBV5-1 and TRBJ1-1): KAGVTQTPRYLIKTRGQQVTLSCSPISGHRSVSWYQQTPGQGLQFLFEYFSETQRNKGNFPGRFSGRQFSNSRSEMNVSTLELGDSALYLCASSWGQNRDAEAFFGQGTRLTVV.

This clonotype has a handful of counts. The CDR3 sequence: CASRAGISTDTQYF. Written as DNA, the CDR3 is TGTGCCAGCAGGGCAGGGATAAGCACAGATACGCAGTATTTT. J is TRBJ2-3 and V is TRBV6-1; D perhaps matches TRBD1 (5 bases). The germline V gene encodes CDR1 MNHNS and CDR2 SASEGT. The CDR3 contains 14 residues. The V end was cut by 6 bases, the J end by 0 bases, with 10 bases between.

The rearrangement links TRBV4-2 to TRBJ1-6, with TRBD1 identical over 8 bases. Germline lookup yields CDR1 LGHNA and CDR2 YNFKEQ. The trim removed 0 bases at V and 10 bases at J, leaving 5 bases unmatched. This CDR3 has 15 residues. The CDR3 DNA is TGTGCCAGCAGCCAAGAGGGGACAGGACGCTCACCCCTCCACTTT. This sequence encodes CASSQEGTGRSPLHF.

The rearrangement joins TRBV5-1 to TRBJ2-7; weak D call: TRBD1 (6 bases). CDR3 length: 14 residues. V lost 4 bases to trimming and J lost 6 bases, with 17 bases between them. Germline CDR1 and CDR2: SGHRS and YFSETQ. This CDR3 reads CASSGVQGNSEQYF. CDR3 DNA sequence: TGCGCCAGCAGCGGCGTACAGGGTAACTCCGAGCAGTACTTC.

This clonotype was seen a few times. The gene calls are TRBV7-6 and TRBJ1-3, with 7 positions matching TRBD1. The V gene's germline CDR1 is SGHVS and CDR2 FNYEAQ. V was pared by 5 bases and J by 5 bases, with 9 bases of the junction left unmatched. There are 15 residues in the CDR3. The CDR3 nucleotides are TGTGCCAGCAGCCGGACCGGGACAGATCGAAACACCATATATTTT. Its protein product is CASSRTGTDRNTIYF.

This chain uses TRBV7-2 with TRBJ1-2; D ambiguous. Per the germline V gene, CDR1 is SGHTA and CDR2 is FQGNSA. V was cut by 3 bases and J by 6 bases, with 17 bases left in between. The CDR3 loop spans 15 amino acids. The CDR3 coding sequence is TGTGCCAGCAGCTTGTCACTGAAGCCGGAAAATGGCTACACCTTC. This gives the protein CASSLSLKPENGYTF.

J is TRBJ2-4 and V is TRBV18; TRBD1 matches at 10 bases. CDR3 size: 14 residues. The V gene end was trimmed by 4 bases and the J gene end by 6 bases; junction bases not matched to a gene: 3. Looked up from germline, CDR1 is KGHSH and CDR2 is LQKENI. CDR3 nucleotides: TGTGCCAGCTCACGGGACAGGGGAGGAAACATTCAGTACTTC. It yields the protein CASSRDRGGNIQYF. The full variable domain, its missing parts supplied by reference TRBV18 and TRBJ2-4, is NAGVMQNPRHLVRRRGQEARLRCSPMKGHSHVYWYRQLPEEGLKFMVYLQKENIIDESGMPKERFSAEFPKEGPSILRIQQVVRGDSAAYFCASSRDRGGNIQYFGAGTRLSVL.

This clonotype came up a few times. This rearrangement joins TRBV7-2 to TRBJ2-1; D is unclear. Germline V CDR1 and CDR2: SGHTA, FQGNSA. CDR3 size: 15 residues. Trimming cost V 1 base and J 4 bases, with 11 bases left between them. The CDR3 here is CASSLVIASYNEQFF. CDR3 DNA: TGTGCCAGCAGCTTAGTAATAGCCTCATACAATGAGCAGTTCTTC.

This clonotype has more than one count but fewer than ten. The gene calls are TRBV12-3 or TRBV12-4 and TRBJ1-4, with 11 bases identical to TRBD1. V lost 6 bases and J lost 10; bases outside the gene matches: 10. This CDR3 spans 15 amino acids. CDR3 DNA sequence: TGTGCCAGCAGCCCGGGGACAGGGGGTCTTGGAAAACTGTTTTTT. Protein sequence: CASSPGTGGLGKLFF.

V is TRBV18 and J is TRBJ2-7, with D unresolved. CDR1 and CDR2 from the germline V gene are KGHSH and LQKENI. The V end was cut by 2 bases, the J end by 0 bases, with 8 bases between. CDR3 length equals 14 residues. The chain's CDR3 is CASSPNGFSYEQYF. In nucleotides, the CDR3 is TGTGCCAGCTCACCAAACGGGTTCTCCTACGAGCAGTACTTC.

This clonotype has just a few counts. The genes are TRBV12-3 or TRBV12-4 and TRBJ2-2, with D maybe TRBD1 (6 bases). The CDR3 length is 20 residues. V was pared by 4 bases and J by 1 base, with 25 bases between. In DNA, the CDR3 is TGTGCCAGCAGTTCCGGTGGCAGGGGATTACGGATCCTGAACACCGGGGAGCTGTTTTTT. Amino acid sequence: CASSSGGRGLRILNTGELFF.

CDR3 amino acids: CASLDRDNQPQHF. The CDR3 region has the DNA TGTGCCAGCCTGGACAGGGACAATCAGCCCCAGCATTTT. The chain carries TRBV2 and TRBJ1-5; 8 nucleotides line up with TRBD1. V gave up 8 bases and J gave up 3 bases; unmatched junction bases: 3. The germline V gene has CDR1 SNHLY and CDR2 FYNNEI. The length of the CDR3 is 13 residues.

The chain is built from TRBV6-2 or TRBV6-3 and TRBJ2-1, with no clear D. CDR1 and CDR2 (germline): MNHEY, SVGEGT. V shed 5 bases and J shed 2 bases, with 7 bases lying between them. The CDR3 is 13 residues long. The CDR3 DNA is TGTGCCAGCAGTCCTAGACCCTACAATGAGCAGTTCTTC. This encodes CASSPRPYNEQFF.

The V gene is TRBV10-3, the J gene TRBJ2-1; 9 bases match TRBD2. The CDR3 extends over 13 amino acids. The V and J ends lost 4 bases and 8 bases, in that order; junction bases with no gene match: 3. CDR1 is ENHRY and CDR2 is SYGVKD in the germline V gene. The chain's CDR3 is CAISGREGDEQFF. As DNA, the CDR3 is TGTGCCATCAGTGGGCGGGAGGGCGATGAGCAGTTCTTC.

The J gene is TRBJ2-7, the V gene TRBV7-2, with D perhaps TRBD1 (5 bases). The V and J ends lost 4 bases and 6 bases respectively, with 25 bases between them. CDR3 length: 17 residues. Germline lookup yields CDR1 SGHTA and CDR2 FQGNSA. The CDR3 loop is CASSSTLGTIGHPEQYF. In nucleotides, the CDR3 is TGTGCCAGCAGCTCAACCCTGGGAACTATAGGACATCCCGAGCAGTACTTC.

The CDR3 loop reads CASRSGSLGNEQFF. The CDR3 DNA reads TGTGCCAGCAGAAGCGGGAGCTTGGGGAATGAGCAGTTCTTC. The rearrangement uses TRBV11-2 and TRBJ2-1; TRBD2 matches at 8 bases. Germline assignment: CDR1 SGHAT and CDR2 FQNNGV. The CDR3 has 14 residues. J gave up 7 bases and V 6 bases, and 8 bases lay outside the gene matches.

The chain has TRBV7-9 and TRBJ2-1, with TRBD2 identical over 14 bases. The V and J ends lost 8 bases and 0 bases, in that order; junction bases with no gene match: 9. Germline assignment: CDR1 SEHNR and CDR2 FQNEAQ (reference sequence). This CDR3 has 18 residues. This chain's CDR3 is CASRTTSGRAVSYNEQFF. The CDR3, as DNA: TGTGCCAGCCGCACGACTAGCGGGAGGGCCGTCTCCTACAATGAGCAGTTCTTC.

The chain carries TRBV7-9 and TRBJ2-3; 7 nucleotides align to TRBD1. The V segment lost 5 bases and the J segment 4 bases; nucleotides outside the gene matches: 6. The CDR3 runs 14 residues. Germline CDR1 is SEHNR and CDR2 is FQNEAQ (reference sequence). The CDR3 region is CASSPGTAADTQYF. CDR3 bases: TGTGCCAGCAGCCCTGGGACAGCGGCAGATACGCAGTATTTT.

The chain uses TRBV2 and TRBJ1-2; 9 bases align to TRBD1. CDR3 size: 14 residues. V lost 7 bases and J lost 2; bases outside the gene matches: 5. Germline assignment: CDR1 SNHLY and CDR2 FYNNEI. Here the CDR3 DNA reads TGTGCCAGCACCTCCGGGACAGGGAACTATGGCTACACCTTC. The encoded protein is CASTSGTGNYGYTF.

This clonotype showed up just a few times. This chain uses TRBV7-9 with TRBJ2-7; D tentatively reads TRBD1 or TRBD2 (5 bases each). CDR3 size: 13 residues. The V end lost 8 bases, the J end lost 0 bases, and 11 bases lay between the germline ends. Germline V gene sequence: CDR1 SEHNR, CDR2 FQNEAQ (reference sequence). This chain's CDR3 is CASGDPPSYEQYF. The CDR3 DNA reads as TGTGCCAGCGGGGACCCCCCCTCCTACGAGCAGTACTTC.

The table lists this clonotype with a few counts. The V call is TRBV7-2, the J call TRBJ2-2; possible D gene TRBD2, 6 bases. Trimming left V 5 bases short and J 11 bases short, with 21 bases between. CDR3 length: 15 residues. Per the germline V gene, CDR1 is SGHTA and CDR2 is FQGNSA. CDR3 amino acids: CASSLGGAKWGELFF. CDR3 bases: TGTGCCAGCAGCCTCGGAGGGGCCAAATGGGGAGAGCTGTTTTTT.

This chain uses TRBV7-2 with TRBJ2-5; TRBD2 agrees at 13 bases. The V and J ends lost 2 bases and 3 bases, in that order; junction bases with no gene match: 9. The V gene's germline CDR1 is SGHTA and CDR2 FQGNSA. This CDR3 spans 18 amino acids. CDR3 amino acids: CASSLSSGLAGAKETQYF. DNA of the CDR3: TGTGCCAGCAGCTTATCCTCAGGACTAGCGGGGGCCAAAGAGACCCAGTACTTC.